This is a list of T cell receptor beta chains from one sample in a study of OX40 agonist ivuxolimab in advanced cancers. Generated by immunoSEQ multiplex PCR, the TCRdb table keeps only in-frame clones and is missing some. This table has 25,000 to 35,000 clones, about four fifths appearing once. Specimen: CD4+ or CD8+ T cells sorted from blood, collected in a trial of the OX40 agonist ivuxolimab. Receptors were obtained from an adult with an advanced solid tumor such as melanoma, head and neck, liver or kidney cancer. CDR3s include the opening cysteine and the closing phenylalanine or tryptophan. The D gene is left open where the match is weak. For some rows the clone size is stated as once, few or many, or as a class when expanded; others skip it.

clone_size	d_call	v_call	j_call	cdr3_nt	cdr3_aa
.	.	TRBV15	TRBJ1-5	TGTGCCACCAGCAGAGACAGGTCAGCTCAGCCCCAGCATTTT	CATSRDRSAQPQHF
.	.	TRBV6-5	TRBJ1-6	TGTGCCAGCACTTCTCCCGGGACCCGCGGGCCACCCCTCCACTTT	CASTSPGTRGPPLHF
few	.	TRBV7-9	TRBJ1-1	TGTGCCAGCAGCTTTAGTGGGGAGGGGGAGTGGTGGAAAGCTTTCTTT	CASSFSGEGEWWKAFF
.	TRBD2	TRBV4-1	TRBJ2-1	TGCGCCAGCAGCCATCTCTCAACTAGCGGTCATGAGCAGTTCTTC	CASSHLSTSGHEQFF
.	.	TRBV28	TRBJ2-3	TGTGCCAGCAGTTTTTTTACAAGTACAGATACGCAGTATTTT	CASSFFTSTDTQYF
.	TRBD2	TRBV29-1	TRBJ2-5	TGCAGCAGCGGGGGGCAGGAGACCCAGTACTTC	CSSGGQETQYF
once	TRBD2	TRBV11-2	TRBJ2-1	TGTGCCAGCAGCTTAGATAGGACTAGCAGCTACAATGAGCAGTTCTTC	CASSLDRTSSYNEQFF
.	TRBD1	TRBV10-3	TRBJ1-1	TGTGCCATTAGGGACAGGGAGGACACTGAAGCTTTCTTT	CAIRDREDTEAFF
.	.	TRBV27	TRBJ2-3	TGTGCCAGCAGTTCCCAGTTCCTATCGTTAGATACGCAGTATTTT	CASSSQFLSLDTQYF
.	TRBD1	TRBV5-6	TRBJ2-7	TGTGCCAGCAGCTTCGGGACAGGGACCTACGAGCAGTACTTC	CASSFGTGTYEQYF
.	TRBD1	TRBV7-9	TRBJ2-7	TGTGCCAGCAGCCAATCGGGACAGAGCTACGAGCAGTACTTC	CASSQSGQSYEQYF
.	TRBD1	TRBV25-1	TRBJ1-1	TGTGCCAGCAGTGAGGGACAGGGTAGCCCTGAAGCTTTCTTT	CASSEGQGSPEAFF
.	.	TRBV5-6	TRBJ1-2	TGTGCCAGCAGCTTTGGAACAGCCAACTATGGCTACACCTTC	CASSFGTANYGYTF
.	.	TRBV5-6	TRBJ2-1	TGTGCCAGCAGCTTGCCTATTCCCTACGATGAGCAGTTCTTC	CASSLPIPYDEQFF
few	.	TRBV5-1	TRBJ1-1	TGCGCCAGCCAGGAACGGAACACTGAAGCTTTCTTT	CASQERNTEAFF
.	TRBD2	TRBV5-6	TRBJ2-7	TGTGCCAGCAGCTTGGTCGGTAGCGGGAGGGCCTTTGGATACGAGCAGTACTTC	CASSLVGSGRAFGYEQYF
.	TRBD1	TRBV29-1	TRBJ2-3	TGCAGCGGGACGGGACAGGGGCACACAGATACGCAGTATTTT	CSGTGQGHTDTQYF
.	.	TRBV5-6	TRBJ2-5	TGTGCCAGCAGCTTGGTCTACTCCGAAGAGACCCAGTACTTC	CASSLVYSEETQYF
.	.	TRBV5-1	TRBJ2-7	TGCGCCAGCAGCGCTAACAGGGTGAGCTCCTACGAGCAGTACTTC	CASSANRVSSYEQYF
once	.	TRBV13	TRBJ1-5	TGTGCCAGCAGTGACGCGGGATTTCAGCCCCAGCATTTT	CASSDAGFQPQHF
.	TRBD2	TRBV7-3	TRBJ2-2	TGTGCCAGCAGCTTAAGTGGACTAGCCCTAAACACCGGGGAGCTGTTTTTT	CASSLSGLALNTGELFF
.	.	TRBV11-2	TRBJ2-2	TGTGCCAGCAGCCAGGCCTTAGGACAGACGAACACCGGGGAGCTGTTTTTT	CASSQALGQTNTGELFF
.	.	TRBV7-9	TRBJ1-2	TGTGCCAGCAGCCTCCCCTTGGGACCTCGCCTTGTCTACACCTTC	CASSLPLGPRLVYTF
.	TRBD1	TRBV29-1	TRBJ2-7	TGCAGCGTTAGAGTCCGGGACAGGGGATACGAGCAGTACTTC	CSVRVRDRGYEQYF
.	TRBD2	TRBV9	TRBJ2-3	TGTGCCAGCAGCGCCGGGAGGGGACACATCACAGATACGCAGTATTTT	CASSAGRGHITDTQYF
few	TRBD1	TRBV6-4	TRBJ1-5	TGTGCCAGCAGTGACTCATCTTCCCGGGACAGGGGGGGACAGCCCCAGCATTTT	CASSDSSSRDRGGQPQHF
once	TRBD2	TRBV30	TRBJ2-7	TGTGCCTGGGCTACACATCTAGCGGAGAGCTCCTACGAGCAGTACTTC	CAWATHLAESSYEQYF
.	TRBD1	TRBV29-1	TRBJ2-2	TGCAGCGCAGACAGGGGGATGGCCGGGGAGCTGTTTTTT	CSADRGMAGELFF
.	.	TRBV27	TRBJ1-5	TGTGCCAGCAGTCCGTGGACGGTGGCTGATTTTAATCAGCCCCAGCATTTT	CASSPWTVADFNQPQHF
.	.	TRBV28	TRBJ1-2	TGTGCCAGCGATCGTGGAGGTGGCTACACCTTC	CASDRGGGYTF
once	.	TRBV27	TRBJ1-2	TGTGCCAGCAGAACGACAGCCCGCGGGTACTATGGCTACACCTTC	CASRTTARGYYGYTF
.	.	TRBV27	TRBJ2-7	TGTGCCAGCAGTTTAATTGGTGGCTCATCCTACGAGCAGTACTTC	CASSLIGGSSYEQYF
.	TRBD1	TRBV27	TRBJ2-7	TGTGCCAGCAGTCACAAGGGGGGACAGGCCTACGAGCAGTACTTC	CASSHKGGQAYEQYF
.	.	TRBV6-5	TRBJ2-7	TGTGCCAGCAGTTTCCTGGACAGCACCTACGAGCAGTACTTC	CASSFLDSTYEQYF
.	TRBD2	TRBV6-4	TRBJ2-4	TGTGCCAGCAGTGACTCGACTAGCGGGGGGGCAAACATTCAGTACTTC	CASSDSTSGGANIQYF
few	TRBD2	TRBV4-1	TRBJ2-1	TGCGCCAGCGGGACTAGCGGGGGAGGGTACAATGAGCAGTTCTTC	CASGTSGGGYNEQFF
many	.	TRBV2	TRBJ1-2	TGTGCCAGCAGACGGGACATCGGAAACTATGGCTACACCTTC	CASRRDIGNYGYTF
.	.	TRBV20-1	TRBJ2-3	TGCAGTGCTAGTTTCCCAGATACGCAGTATTTT	CSASFPDTQYF
.	.	TRBV11-3	TRBJ2-2	TGTGCCAGCAGCCTGAACACCGGGGAGCTGTTTTTT	CASSLNTGELFF
.	.	TRBV7-3	TRBJ1-2	TGTGCCAGCAGCCCTTCCGGGCTTAACTATGGCTACACCTTC	CASSPSGLNYGYTF
.	TRBD2	TRBV27	TRBJ2-3	TGTGCCAGCACCGGGGGGGCGCTCACAGATACGCAGTATTTT	CASTGGALTDTQYF
.	.	TRBV12-5	TRBJ2-3	TGTGCTAGTGGTACTTCGGGGCAACCGACAGATACGCAGTATTTT	CASGTSGQPTDTQYF
.	TRBD2	TRBV4-2	TRBJ2-2	TGTGCCAGCAGCCAAGATCAGGGAGGGTTGGTAAGCGGGGAGCTGTTTTTT	CASSQDQGGLVSGELFF
.	.	TRBV4-1	TRBJ2-7	TGCGCCAGCAGCCAAGAAGAGCGGCCTGGCTACGAGCAGTACTTC	CASSQEERPGYEQYF